This T cell receptor beta chain was observed in a study of control samples from healthy donors and cancer patients. The CDR3 covers 14 residues. Germline CDR1 is MDHEN and CDR2 is SYDVKM. V lost 7 bases and J lost 3, with 15 bases in between. The data were produced by immunoSEQ multiplex PCR, yet TCRdb's version contains in-frame clones alone and is incomplete. Among 98,000 or so clones listed, just under 85% were seen once. The chain employs TRBV28 and TRBJ1-2; D is possibly TRBD1 (5 bases). The sample comprised blood. This clonotype was sampled from a man younger than 35 in good health. CDR3 protein: CASKGSDRYYGYTF. DNA for the CDR3: TGTGCCAGCAAGGGGTCCGACAGATACTATGGCTACACCTTC.